These 6 T cell receptor beta chains were sequenced from one sample in a study of blood T cells in healthy people across ages. Primed by a sample-barcoded 5' primer and a J-beta primer mix, a second PCR proceeded for 7 to 11 cycles. TCRdb independently ran MiXCR on the 5' RACE reads; one entry per CDR3 protein. The sample yields approximately 600,000 distinct CDR3 sequences, roughly three fifths seen once. Specimen: blood. The receptors shown here come from a man between 60 and 70 years old in good health.

The rearrangement links TRBV20-1 to TRBJ1-1, with D hard to call. Germline CDR1 is DFQATT and CDR2 is SNEGSKA (reference sequence). This CDR3 comprises 12 residues. Trimming took off 3 bases at V and 3 bases at J, with 8 bases between the two ends. DNA of the CDR3: TGCAGTGCTAGCCCATTCCACACTGAAGCTTTCTTT. Protein product: CSASPFHTEAFF.

The V call is TRBV6-1, the J call TRBJ1-5; TRBD1 matches 9 bases. Germline CDR1 is MNHNS and CDR2 is SASEGT. With V trimmed by 0 bases and J by 11 bases, 11 bases remained unmatched. This CDR3 spans 16 amino acids. CDR3 protein: CASSEAMGQGFRTQHF. In nucleotides, the CDR3 is TGTGCCAGCAGTGAAGCTATGGGACAGGGATTTCGGACCCAGCATTTT.

On this clonotype itself: Compared with germline, one end of the junction differs, possibly owing to a read error. The rearrangement joins TRBV7-2 to TRBJ2-1, with TRBD1 identical over 9 bases. The CDR3 has 16 amino acids. Germline V CDR1 and CDR2: SGHTA, FQGNSA. CDR3 loop: CASSLWPGTGSNEQFF. The CDR3 bases are TGTGCCAGTAGCTTATGGCCGGGGACAGGGAGCAATGAGCAGTTCTTC.

The CDR3 bases are TGTGCCAGCAGTTACCCAACGAGACTAGCGGGGTCCCCCTACGAGCAGTACTTC. Translated, it gives CASSYPTRLAGSPYEQYF. The chain joins TRBV6-2 or TRBV6-3 to TRBJ2-7; 11 bases agree with TRBD2. CDR1 is MNHEY, CDR2 SVGEGT, per germline. Losses at the gene ends were 2 bases for V and 2 bases for J; bases not matched to a gene: 11. The CDR3 consists of 18 residues.

The chain links TRBV20-1 to TRBJ2-7, with 10 bases that match TRBD1. Germline V lookup: CDR1 DFQATT, CDR2 SNEGSKA (reference sequence). The V and J ends lost 0 bases and 7 bases, in that order; junction bases with no gene match: 9. The CDR3 length is 15 residues. CDR3 sequence reads: CSARDWGQGTSEQYF. DNA of the CDR3: TGCAGTGCTAGAGATTGGGGACAGGGGACGAGTGAGCAGTACTTC.

This chain uses TRBV27 with TRBJ2-7; no firm D call. Trimming removed 5 bases at V and 0 bases at J, with 11 bases between. Germline lookup yields CDR1 MNHEY and CDR2 SMNVEV (reference sequence). The CDR3 contains 14 residues. The CDR3 here is CASSPTISSYEQYF. CDR3 sequence (DNA): TGTGCCAGCAGTCCCACCATCAGCTCCTACGAGCAGTACTTC.